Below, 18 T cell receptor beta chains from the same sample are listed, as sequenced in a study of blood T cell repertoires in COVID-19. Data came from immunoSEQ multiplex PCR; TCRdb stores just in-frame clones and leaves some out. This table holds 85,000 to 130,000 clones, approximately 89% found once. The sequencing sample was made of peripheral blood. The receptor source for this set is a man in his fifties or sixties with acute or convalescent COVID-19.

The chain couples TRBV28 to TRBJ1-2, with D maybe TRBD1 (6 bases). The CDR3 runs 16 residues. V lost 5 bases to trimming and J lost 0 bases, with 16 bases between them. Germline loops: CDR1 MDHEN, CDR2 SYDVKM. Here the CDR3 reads CASSPAGRGANYGYTF. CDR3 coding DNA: TGTGCCAGCAGTCCCGCAGGGAGGGGGGCTAACTATGGCTACACCTTC.

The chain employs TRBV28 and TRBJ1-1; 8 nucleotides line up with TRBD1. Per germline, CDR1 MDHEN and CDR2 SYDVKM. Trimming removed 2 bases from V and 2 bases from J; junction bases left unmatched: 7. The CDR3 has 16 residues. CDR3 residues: CASSLADRVVNTEAFF. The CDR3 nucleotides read TGTGCCAGCAGTTTAGCGGACAGGGTGGTAAACACTGAAGCTTTCTTT. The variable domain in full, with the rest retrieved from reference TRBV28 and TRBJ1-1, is DVKVTQSSRYLVKRTGEKVFLECVQDMDHENMFWYRQDPGLGLRLIYFSYDVKMKEKGDIPEGYSVSREKKERFSLILESASTNQTSMYLCASSLADRVVNTEAFFGQGTRLTVV.

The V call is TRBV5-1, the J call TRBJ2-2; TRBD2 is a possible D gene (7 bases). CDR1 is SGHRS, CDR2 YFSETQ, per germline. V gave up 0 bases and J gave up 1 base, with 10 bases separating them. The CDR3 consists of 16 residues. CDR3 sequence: CASSLDGGLNTGELFF. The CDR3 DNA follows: TGCGCCAGCAGCTTGGACGGGGGGCTGAACACCGGGGAGCTGTTTTTT. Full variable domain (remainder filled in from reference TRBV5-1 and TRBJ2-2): KAGVTQTPRYLIKTRGQQVTLSCSPISGHRSVSWYQQTPGQGLQFLFEYFSETQRNKGNFPGRFSGRQFSNSRSEMNVSTLELGDSALYLCASSLDGGLNTGELFFGEGSRLTVL.

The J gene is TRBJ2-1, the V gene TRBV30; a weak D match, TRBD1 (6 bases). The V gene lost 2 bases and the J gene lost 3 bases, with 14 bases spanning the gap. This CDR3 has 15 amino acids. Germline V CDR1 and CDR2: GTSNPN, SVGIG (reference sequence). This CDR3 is CAWSRPQGIYNEQFF. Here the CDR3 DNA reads TGTGCCTGGAGTAGGCCCCAGGGGATCTACAATGAGCAGTTCTTC.

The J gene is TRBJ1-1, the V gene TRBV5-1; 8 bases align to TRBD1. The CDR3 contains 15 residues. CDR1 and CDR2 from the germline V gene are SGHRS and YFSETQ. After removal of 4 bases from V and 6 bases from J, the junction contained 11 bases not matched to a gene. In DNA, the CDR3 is TGCGCCAGCAGCCCCAACAGGGGGTCGTTGGCTGAAGCTTTCTTT. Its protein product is CASSPNRGSLAEAFF.

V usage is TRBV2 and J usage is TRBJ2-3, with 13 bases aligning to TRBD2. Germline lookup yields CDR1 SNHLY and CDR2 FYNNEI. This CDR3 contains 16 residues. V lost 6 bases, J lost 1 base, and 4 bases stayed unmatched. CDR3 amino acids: CASRGLAGFRTDTQYF. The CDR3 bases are TGTGCCAGCAGGGGACTAGCGGGGTTCCGCACAGATACGCAGTATTTT. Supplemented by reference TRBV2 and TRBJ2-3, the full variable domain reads EPEVTQTPSHQVTQMGQEVILRCVPISNHLYFYWYRQILGQKVEFLVSFYNNEISEKSEIFDDQFSVERPDGSNFTLKIRSTKLEDSAMYFCASRGLAGFRTDTQYFGPGTRLTVL.

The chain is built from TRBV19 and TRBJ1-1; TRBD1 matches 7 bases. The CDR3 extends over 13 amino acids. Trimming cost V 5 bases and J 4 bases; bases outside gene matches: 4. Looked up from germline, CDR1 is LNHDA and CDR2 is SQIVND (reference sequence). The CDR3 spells CASSADRSTEAFF. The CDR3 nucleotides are TGTGCCAGTAGTGCGGACAGGTCCACTGAAGCTTTCTTT.

The CDR3 region has the DNA TGTGCCAGTAGTACTTCGACAGAATATAATTCACCCCTCCACTTT. It is translated as CASSTSTEYNSPLHF. V is TRBV19 and J is TRBJ1-6, with D perhaps matching TRBD1 (5 bases). Germline CDR1 LNHDA, CDR2 SQIVND (reference sequence). V gave up 4 bases and J gave up 4 bases, with 11 bases separating them. This CDR3 contains 15 residues.

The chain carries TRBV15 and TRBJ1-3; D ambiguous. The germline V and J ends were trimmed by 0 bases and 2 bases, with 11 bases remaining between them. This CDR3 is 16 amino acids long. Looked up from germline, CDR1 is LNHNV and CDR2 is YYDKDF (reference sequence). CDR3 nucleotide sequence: TGTGCCACCAGCAGAGATTATGAGGGTACTGGAAACACCATATATTTT. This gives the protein CATSRDYEGTGNTIYF. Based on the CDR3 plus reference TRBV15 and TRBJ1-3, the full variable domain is DAMVIQNPRYQVTQFGKPVTLSCSQTLNHNVMYWYQQKSSQAPKLLFHYYDKDFNNEADTPDNFQSRRPNTSFCFLDIRSPGLGDTAMYLCATSRDYEGTGNTIYFGEGSWLTVV.

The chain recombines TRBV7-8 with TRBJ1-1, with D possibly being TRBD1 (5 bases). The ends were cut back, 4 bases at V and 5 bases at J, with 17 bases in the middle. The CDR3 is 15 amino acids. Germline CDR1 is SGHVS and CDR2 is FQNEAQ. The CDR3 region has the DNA TGTGCCAGCAGCTCACTATGGGGGGAAAGGACTGAAGCTTTCTTT. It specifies CASSSLWGERTEAFF.

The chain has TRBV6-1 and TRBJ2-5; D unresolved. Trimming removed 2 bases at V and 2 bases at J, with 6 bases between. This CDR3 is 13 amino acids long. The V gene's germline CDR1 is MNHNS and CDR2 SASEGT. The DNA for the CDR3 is TGTGCCAGCAGTGAAACCAGTCAAGAGACCCAGTACTTC. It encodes CASSETSQETQYF.

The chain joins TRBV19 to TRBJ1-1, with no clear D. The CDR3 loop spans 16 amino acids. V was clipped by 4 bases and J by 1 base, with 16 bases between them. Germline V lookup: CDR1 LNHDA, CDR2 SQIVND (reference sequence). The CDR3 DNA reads TGTGCCAGTAGTACACCCGGGAAGCGCAAGAACACTGAAGCTTTCTTT. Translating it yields CASSTPGKRKNTEAFF. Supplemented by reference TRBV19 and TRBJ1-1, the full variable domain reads DGGITQSPKYLFRKEGQNVTLSCEQNLNHDAMYWYRQDPGQGLRLIYYSQIVNDFQKGDIAEGYSVSREKKESFPLTVTSAQKNPTAFYLCASSTPGKRKNTEAFFGQGTRLTVV.

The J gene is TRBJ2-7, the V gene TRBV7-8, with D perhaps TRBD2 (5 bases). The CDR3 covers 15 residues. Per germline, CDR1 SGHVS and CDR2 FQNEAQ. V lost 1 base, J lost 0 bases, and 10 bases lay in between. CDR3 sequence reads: CASSLGELLSYEQYV. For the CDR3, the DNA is TGTGCCAGCAGCTTAGGGGAGCTACTCTCCTACGAGCAGTACGTC.

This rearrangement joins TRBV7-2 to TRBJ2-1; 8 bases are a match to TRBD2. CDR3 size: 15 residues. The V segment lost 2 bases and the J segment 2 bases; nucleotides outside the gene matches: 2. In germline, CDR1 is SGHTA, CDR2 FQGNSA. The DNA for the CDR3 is TGTGCCAGCAGCTTATCGGGAGGGCCCTACAATGAGCAGTTCTTC. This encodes CASSLSGGPYNEQFF.

The CDR3 loop is CASSLRVAGAEQFF. As DNA, the CDR3 is TGCGCCAGCAGCTTGAGAGTAGCGGGAGCTGAGCAGTTCTTC. J is TRBJ2-1 and V is TRBV5-1; 9 bases agree with TRBD2. The CDR3 totals 14 residues. Per germline, CDR1 SGHRS and CDR2 YFSETQ. Losses at the gene ends were 1 base for V and 9 bases for J; bases not matched to a gene: 5.

CDR3 DNA: TGTGCCAGCAGTTCCCCGACCGGACAGAATTCACCCCTCCACTTT. Its translation is CASSSPTGQNSPLHF. The rearrangement links TRBV28 to TRBJ1-6; a possible D gene is TRBD1 (6 bases). This CDR3 spans 15 amino acids. The germline V gene encodes CDR1 MDHEN and CDR2 SYDVKM. The V end lost 4 bases, the J end lost 7 bases, and 14 bases lay between the germline ends.

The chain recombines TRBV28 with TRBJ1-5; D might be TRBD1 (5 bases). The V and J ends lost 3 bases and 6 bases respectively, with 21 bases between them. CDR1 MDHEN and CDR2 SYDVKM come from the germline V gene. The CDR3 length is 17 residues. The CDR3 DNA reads TGTGCCAGCAGTTTTCTTCCCGGCAGGGAGGGTACTCAGCCCCAGCATTTT. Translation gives CASSFLPGREGTQPQHF.

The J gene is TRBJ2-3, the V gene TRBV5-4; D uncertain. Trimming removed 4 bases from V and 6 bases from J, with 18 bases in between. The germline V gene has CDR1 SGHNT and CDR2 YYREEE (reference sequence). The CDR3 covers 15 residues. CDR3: CASSRSAGGVDTQYF. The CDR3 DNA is TGTGCCAGCAGCAGGTCTGCTGGCGGCGTCGATACGCAGTATTTT. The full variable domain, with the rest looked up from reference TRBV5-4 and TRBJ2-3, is ETGVTQSPTHLIKTRGQQVTLRCSSQSGHNTVSWYQQALGQGPQFIFQYYREEENGRGNFPPRFSGLQFPNYSSELNVNALELDDSALYLCASSRSAGGVDTQYFGPGTRLTVL.